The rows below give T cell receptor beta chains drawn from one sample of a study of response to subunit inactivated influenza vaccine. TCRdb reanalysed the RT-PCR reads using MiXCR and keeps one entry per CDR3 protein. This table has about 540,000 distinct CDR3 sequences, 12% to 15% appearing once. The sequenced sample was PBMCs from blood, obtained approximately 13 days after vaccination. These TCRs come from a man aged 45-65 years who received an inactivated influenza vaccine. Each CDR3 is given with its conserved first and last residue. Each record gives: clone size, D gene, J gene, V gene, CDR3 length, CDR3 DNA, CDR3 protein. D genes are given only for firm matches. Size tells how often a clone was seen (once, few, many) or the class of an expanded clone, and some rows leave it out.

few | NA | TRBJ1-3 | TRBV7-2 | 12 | TGTGCCAGCAGCCCCTGGGAGGGCACCATATATTTT | CASSPWEGTIYF
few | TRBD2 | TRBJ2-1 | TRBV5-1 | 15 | TGCGCCACCCAGCCTAGCGGGAGCAACTACAATGAGCAGTTCTTC | CATQPSGSNYNEQFF
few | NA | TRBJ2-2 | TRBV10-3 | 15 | TGTGCCATCAGTAAGGAACAGGGGAACACCGGGGAGCTGTTTTTT | CAISKEQGNTGELFF
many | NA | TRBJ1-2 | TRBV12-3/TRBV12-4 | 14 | TGTGCCAGCAGTTTCCAGGGGCATGGGTATGGCTACACCTTC | CASSFQGHGYGYTF
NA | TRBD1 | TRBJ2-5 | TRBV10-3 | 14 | TGTGCCATCAGTTCCCCGGGACAGCAAGAGACCCAGTACTTC | CAISSPGQQETQYF
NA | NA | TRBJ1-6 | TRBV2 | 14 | TGTGCCAGTCAGCACGGAGACAATAATTCACCCCTCCACTTT | CASQHGDNNSPLHF
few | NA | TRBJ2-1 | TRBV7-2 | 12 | TGTGCCAGCAGAACGGGAACGAATGAGCAGTTCTTC | CASRTGTNEQFF
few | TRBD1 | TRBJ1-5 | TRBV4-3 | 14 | TGCGCCAGCAGCCAAGGACAGGGAGATCAGCCCCAGCATTTT | CASSQGQGDQPQHF
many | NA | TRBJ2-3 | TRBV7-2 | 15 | TGTGCCAGCAGCGCGGACTCGGCCCCCACAGATACGCAGTATTTT | CASSADSAPTDTQYF
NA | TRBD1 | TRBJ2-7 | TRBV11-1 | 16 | TGTGCCAGCAGCCCCGCCGGACAGGGACCCTCCTACGAGCAGTACTTC | CASSPAGQGPSYEQYF
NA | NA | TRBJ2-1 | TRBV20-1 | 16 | TGCAGTGCTAGACCCCGAAGAGGGGCCCGATCCGATGAGCAGTTCTTC | CSARPRRGARSDEQFF
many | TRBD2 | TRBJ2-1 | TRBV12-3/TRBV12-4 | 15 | TGTGCCAGCAGGACTAGCGGGAGGAGCTACAATGAGCAGTTCTTC | CASRTSGRSYNEQFF
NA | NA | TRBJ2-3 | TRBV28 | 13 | TGTGCCAGCAGTCCCTCCCTAGGGTATACGCAGTATTTT | CASSPSLGYTQYF
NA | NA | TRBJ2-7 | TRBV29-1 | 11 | TGCAGCGTTAAGGCCGGAGGGGAGCAGTACTTC | CSVKAGGEQYF
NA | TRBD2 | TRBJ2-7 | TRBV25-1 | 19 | TGTGCCAGCAGTGACCGACGCTTCACGGGACTAGCGGGGGGCGGCGAGCAGTACTTC | CASSDRRFTGLAGGGEQYF
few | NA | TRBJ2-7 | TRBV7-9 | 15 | TGTGCCAGCAGCTCACCCCGGGGCGGTTACTACGAGCAGTACTTC | CASSSPRGGYYEQYF
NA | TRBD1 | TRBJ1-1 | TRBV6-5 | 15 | TGTGCCAGCAGTTATGCCAGGGGGCCGAACACTGAAGCTTTCTTT | CASSYARGPNTEAFF
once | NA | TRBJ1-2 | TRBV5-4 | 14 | TGTGCCAGCAGCCCTGGACCGGGAGTCTATGGCTACACCTTC | CASSPGPGVYGYTF
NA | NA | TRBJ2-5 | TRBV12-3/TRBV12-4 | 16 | TGTGCCAGCAGTTTAGGAGGACCGCAAAGATCCGAGACCCAGTACTTC | CASSLGGPQRSETQYF
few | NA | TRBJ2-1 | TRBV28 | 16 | TGTGCCAGCAGTTTTAGGCGGGGATCCACCTACAATGAGCAGTTCTTC | CASSFRRGSTYNEQFF
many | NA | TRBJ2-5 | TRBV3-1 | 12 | TGTGCCAGCAGCCGGGGGGCGCAGACCCAGTACTTC | CASSRGAQTQYF
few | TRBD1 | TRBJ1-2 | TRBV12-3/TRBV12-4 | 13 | TGTGCCAGCAGGTTGACAGGGCTCTATGGCTACACCTTC | CASRLTGLYGYTF
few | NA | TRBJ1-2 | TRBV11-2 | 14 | TGTGCCAGCAGCTTAGTGGGAGCGGGGAATGGCTACACCTTC | CASSLVGAGNGYTF
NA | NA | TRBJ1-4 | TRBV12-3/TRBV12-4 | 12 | TGTGCCAGCAGAGGACAGTATGAAAAACTGTTTTTT | CASRGQYEKLFF
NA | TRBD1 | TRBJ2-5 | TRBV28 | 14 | TGTGCCAGCAGTTTCCTGACAGGGGATGAGACCCAGTACTTC | CASSFLTGDETQYF
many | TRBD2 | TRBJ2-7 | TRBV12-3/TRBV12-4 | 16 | TGTGCCAGCAGTATCGGACTAGCCAGGGTCTCCTACGAGCAGTACTTC | CASSIGLARVSYEQYF
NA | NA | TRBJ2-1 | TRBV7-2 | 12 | TGTGCCAGCAGCTTAGCAGACACCCAGCAGTTCTTC | CASSLADTQQFF
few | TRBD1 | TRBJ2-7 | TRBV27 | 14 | TGTGCCAGCAGTTCCGGGACAGGGCTGCGGGAGCAGTACTTC | CASSSGTGLREQYF
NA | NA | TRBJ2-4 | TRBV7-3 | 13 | TGTGCCAGCAGCTTCAAGGGTGAAAACATTCAGTACTTC | CASSFKGENIQYF